These 30 T cell receptor beta chains came from one sample sequenced in a study of cytomegalovirus exposure and HLA in healthy donors (dated 2017 in TCRdb). The method was the immunoSEQ multiplex PCR assay. Drawn from immuneACCESS, this table holds only the in-frame rearrangements with V and J called that TCRdb kept. Clones are partly lost; checked studies trace under half to an unresolved V gene and leave the rest unexplained. The sample includes about 110,000 clones, with roughly 90% observed a single time. The top ten clonotypes cover under 1.5% of the sample. The source material was PBMCs. The receptors originated from a woman aged 25 to 39 in good health and CMV-seropositive.

This clone has more than one count but fewer than ten. The chain recombines TRBV7-9 with TRBJ2-2; TRBD2 is a possible D gene (6 bases). This CDR3 spans 17 amino acids. Germline lookup yields CDR1 SEHNR and CDR2 FQNEAQ (reference sequence). The germline V and J ends were trimmed by 2 bases and 1 base, with 14 bases remaining between them. This CDR3 reads CASSLIGASENTGELFF. The CDR3 nucleotides read TGTGCCAGCAGCTTAATCGGGGCTAGCGAGAACACCGGGGAGCTGTTTTTT.

J is TRBJ2-2 and V is TRBV2, with TRBD1 matching over 7 bases. This CDR3 has 15 amino acids. The junction had 2 bases not matched to a gene; V was cut back by 2 bases and J by 2 bases. From germline, CDR1 is SNHLY and CDR2 FYNNEI. The CDR3 DNA follows: TGTGCCAGCAGTGAAAGGACAGGAAACACCGGGGAGCTGTTTTTT. It is translated as CASSERTGNTGELFF.

J is TRBJ2-1 and V is TRBV5-6, with 8 nucleotides matching TRBD1. The germline V gene has CDR1 SGHDT and CDR2 YYEEEE. The CDR3 length is 14 residues. The ends lost 3 bases at V and 8 bases at J; junction bases unmatched: 7. CDR3 DNA: TGTGCCAGCAGCTCCCAGGGGGCGTTCGATGAGCAGTTCTTC. Encoded protein: CASSSQGAFDEQFF.

The rearrangement uses TRBV4-2 and TRBJ2-5; D ambiguous. The CDR3 runs to 13 residues. Germline lookup yields CDR1 LGHNA and CDR2 YNFKEQ. V lost 4 bases and J 5 bases, leaving 11 bases between the germline ends. The CDR3 protein is CASSPFLSETQYF. The CDR3 nucleotides read TGTGCCAGCAGCCCTTTCCTTTCGGAGACCCAGTACTTC.

The chain is built from TRBV4-1 and TRBJ1-2; TRBD1 might be the D (5 bases). V lost 3 bases and J 3 bases, leaving 20 bases between the germline ends. Germline values: CDR1 MGHRA, CDR2 YSYEKL. This CDR3 has 17 amino acids. CDR3 region: CASSHPRRGAMDYGYTF. DNA for the CDR3: TGCGCCAGCAGCCACCCCCGTCGCGGGGCCATGGACTATGGCTACACCTTC.

The rearrangement uses TRBV7-6 and TRBJ2-7; 13 bases agree with TRBD2. This CDR3 has 16 residues. The V gene's germline CDR1 is SGHVS and CDR2 FNYEAQ. V lost 5 bases and J lost 3; bases outside the gene matches: 7. CDR3 sequence reads: CASSVGLAGDDYEQYF. CDR3 DNA: TGTGCCAGCAGCGTCGGACTAGCGGGGGATGACTACGAGCAGTACTTC.

The chain joins TRBV29-1 to TRBJ1-2; 8 bases map to TRBD1. The CDR3 has 13 residues. The V gene's germline CDR1 is SQVTM and CDR2 ANQGSEA. Unmatched junction bases numbered 9, after V lost 7 bases and J lost 5 bases. The CDR3 is CSASGQGPYGYTF. The CDR3 nucleotides read TGCAGCGCCTCCGGACAGGGACCATATGGCTACACCTTC.

The V gene is TRBV28, the J gene TRBJ2-7, with 11 bases identical to TRBD2. The ends lost 6 bases at V and 6 bases at J; junction bases unmatched: 7. Germline lookup yields CDR1 MDHEN and CDR2 SYDVKM. The CDR3 contains 14 residues. DNA for the CDR3: TGTGCCAGCAGATTAGCGGGAGGGACGGGCGAGCAGTACTTC. Encoded protein: CASRLAGGTGEQYF.

J is TRBJ2-1 and V is TRBV28, with 8 bases lining up with TRBD2. Trimming took 7 bases from V and 0 from J; bases not matched to a gene: 5. This CDR3 comprises 15 residues. CDR1 MDHEN and CDR2 SYDVKM come from the germline V gene. The DNA of the CDR3 is TGTGCCAGCACCTCCAGCGGGGGCTCCTACAATGAGCAGTTCTTC. It translates to CASTSSGGSYNEQFF.

The chain uses TRBV4-3 and TRBJ1-2, with D maybe TRBD1 (6 bases). Germline CDR1 and CDR2: LGHNA and YSLEER. The germline V and J ends were trimmed by 0 bases and 2 bases, with 16 bases remaining between them. This CDR3 spans 17 amino acids. The CDR3 sequence: CASSQEPGGGSNYGYTF. The CDR3 coding sequence is TGCGCCAGCAGCCAAGAGCCCGGGGGCGGGAGCAACTATGGCTACACCTTC.

This chain uses TRBV7-8 with TRBJ2-7, with D uncertain. V shed 5 bases and J shed 3 bases, with 14 bases lying between them. Germline lookup yields CDR1 SGHVS and CDR2 FQNEAQ. CDR3 length: 14 amino acids. The CDR3 here is CASSPSPFVYEQYF. In nucleotides, the CDR3 is TGTGCCAGCAGCCCCTCCCCCTTTGTCTACGAGCAGTACTTC.

The V call is TRBV30, the J call TRBJ2-3, with no clear D. This CDR3 has 13 residues. V shed 0 bases and J shed 4 bases, with 8 bases lying between them. CDR1 is GTSNPN and CDR2 is SVGIG in the germline V gene (reference sequence). CDR3 sequence reads: CAWSVVGADTQYF. The CDR3 region has the DNA TGTGCCTGGAGTGTAGTGGGCGCAGATACGCAGTATTTT.

Here the CDR3 DNA reads TGTGCCAGCAGCTTAGCGGGAGAGGGGCAAGAGACCCAGTACTTC. It translates to CASSLAGEGQETQYF. The V and J genes are TRBV13 and TRBJ2-5, with D maybe TRBD2 (6 bases). Trimming cost V 1 base and J 2 bases, with 11 bases left between them. Looked up from germline, CDR1 is PRHDT and CDR2 is FYEKMQ (reference sequence). CDR3 size: 15 residues. The full variable domain, rest sourced from reference TRBV13 and TRBJ2-5, is AAGVIQSPRHLIKEKRETATLKCYPIPRHDTVYWYQQGPGQDPQFLISFYEKMQSDKGSIPDRFSAQQFSDYHSELNMSSLELGDSALYFCASSLAGEGQETQYFGPGTRLLVL.

This chain uses TRBV7-2 with TRBJ2-7, with D hard to call. The germline gives CDR1 SGHTA, CDR2 FQGNSA. The CDR3 covers 15 residues. Deletions cut 3 bases from V and 3 bases from J, with 15 bases between. CDR3 residues: CASSFTNSLGYEQYF. CDR3 DNA sequence: TGTGCCAGCAGCTTTACGAATTCACTCGGCTACGAGCAGTACTTC.

Details on this clone: Sequence at one end of the junction differs from germline and may be a read error. The chain is built from TRBV7-3 and TRBJ2-1; TRBD2 agrees at 9 bases. The CDR3 has 16 residues. Germline V CDR1 and CDR2: SGHTA, FQGTGA. Written as DNA, the CDR3 is TGTGCCAGCAGCCCCCATAGCGGGAGCTCCTACAATGAACAGTTCTTC. Its protein product is CASSPHSGSSYNEQFF.

The J gene is TRBJ1-1, the V gene TRBV18; a weak D match, TRBD1 (5 bases). Germline lookup yields CDR1 KGHSH and CDR2 LQKENI. V was shortened by 0 bases and J by 1 base, with 9 bases between the two germline ends. This CDR3 is 15 amino acids long. The CDR3 here is CASSPPVGGNTEAFF. The CDR3 DNA is TGTGCCAGCTCACCACCCGTCGGGGGGAACACTGAAGCTTTCTTT.

To note about this clone: This same CDR3 is encoded by further DNA sequences in the sample. The chain links TRBV11-2 to TRBJ1-1; D not certain. Trimming took off 5 bases at V and 1 base at J, with 8 bases between the two ends. Germline loops: CDR1 SGHAT, CDR2 FQNNGV. The CDR3 sequence is 13 residues long. The CDR3 DNA reads TGTGCCAGCAGCCTGGGAGGGAACACTGAAGCTTTCTTT. Translated: CASSLGGNTEAFF.

This clone was detected once. The chain recombines TRBV4-2 with TRBJ2-1, with a possible D match to TRBD1 (6 bases). Deletions cut 0 bases from V and 9 bases from J, with 18 bases between. The CDR3 spans 16 residues. CDR1 is LGHNA and CDR2 is YNFKEQ in the germline V gene. The CDR3 sequence: CASSQERGSYFGEQFF. In DNA, the CDR3 is TGTGCCAGCAGCCAAGAGAGGGGGTCCTACTTTGGTGAGCAGTTCTTC.

This clone has only one observation. This rearrangement joins TRBV28 to TRBJ1-2, with D uncertain. CDR1 and CDR2 (germline): MDHEN, SYDVKM. This CDR3 spans 12 amino acids. The V gene lost 4 bases and the J gene lost 4 bases, with 7 bases spanning the gap. The CDR3 loop is CASSSDGYGYTF. The CDR3 DNA sequence: TGTGCCAGCAGTTCAGATGGCTATGGCTACACCTTC.

The table lists this clone with a few counts. CDR3 nucleotides: TGTGCCAGCAGTTTATACTTGAGGGCGGGGGATGGCTACACCTTC. This gives the protein CASSLYLRAGDGYTF. The V gene is TRBV28, the J gene TRBJ1-2, with D possibly being TRBD1 (5 bases). V lost 1 base, J lost 6 bases, and 15 bases lay in between. Germline values: CDR1 MDHEN, CDR2 SYDVKM. The length of the CDR3 is 15 residues.

The chain couples TRBV9 to TRBJ2-3; maybe TRBD2 (5 bases). Germline V gives CDR1 SGDLS, CDR2 YYNGEE. V was shortened by 4 bases and J by 4 bases, with 13 bases between the two germline ends. The length of the CDR3 is 14 residues. CDR3 coding DNA: TGTGCCAGCAGCTCACAGCCCGGGGCAGATACGCAGTATTTT. Translation: CASSSQPGADTQYF.

This chain uses TRBV7-6 with TRBJ2-7, with 9 positions matching TRBD1. The germline CDR1 and CDR2 sequences are SGHVS and FNYEAQ. This CDR3 has 13 amino acids. V dropped 1 base and J dropped 6; count of bases not matched to a gene: 1. CDR3 coding DNA: TGTGCCAGCAGCTTAGGGACAGGGGCCGAGCAGTACTTC. Translated, it gives CASSLGTGAEQYF.

The rearrangement uses TRBV2 and TRBJ2-1, with TRBD2 matching 12 bases. Per the germline V gene, CDR1 is SNHLY and CDR2 is FYNNEI. The CDR3 length is 16 residues. The J segment lost 0 bases and the V segment lost 7 bases, leaving 4 bases of the junction unmatched. The CDR3 loop is CASKRTSGNSYNEQFF. The CDR3 bases are TGTGCCAGCAAAAGGACTAGCGGGAACTCCTACAATGAGCAGTTCTTC. Drawing the rest from reference TRBV2 and TRBJ2-1, the complete variable domain is EPEVTQTPSHQVTQMGQEVILRCVPISNHLYFYWYRQILGQKVEFLVSFYNNEISEKSEIFDDQFSVERPDGSNFTLKIRSTKLEDSAMYFCASKRTSGNSYNEQFFGPGTRLTVL.

The chain carries TRBV2 and TRBJ1-2; unclear D gene. V was shortened by 11 bases and J by 0 bases, with 10 bases between the two germline ends. Germline CDR1 and CDR2: SNHLY and FYNNEI. The CDR3 is 12 amino acids. The CDR3 sequence: CAQLQANYGYTF. The CDR3, as DNA: TGTGCCCAACTCCAGGCTAACTATGGCTACACCTTC. Based on the CDR3 plus reference TRBV2 and TRBJ1-2, the full variable domain is EPEVTQTPSHQVTQMGQEVILRCVPISNHLYFYWYRQILGQKVEFLVSFYNNEISEKSEIFDDQFSVERPDGSNFTLKIRSTKLEDSAMYFCAQLQANYGYTFGSGTRLTVV.

This clone was observed a few times. This chain connects TRBV18 to TRBJ1-6, with 7 bases that match TRBD1. Trimming took 3 bases from V and 7 from J; bases not matched to a gene: 6. The V gene's germline CDR1 is KGHSH and CDR2 LQKENI. The CDR3 covers 15 residues. The CDR3 reads CASSPQGVGNSPLHF. The CDR3 DNA reads TGTGCCAGCTCACCCCAGGGGGTGGGCAATTCACCCCTCCACTTT.

The V call is TRBV7-2, the J call TRBJ1-1; D may be TRBD1 (5 bases). This CDR3 is built from 17 residues. Germline loops: CDR1 SGHTA, CDR2 FQGNSA. Trimming removed 1 base at V and 4 bases at J, with 19 bases between. In nucleotides, the CDR3 is TGTGCCAGCAGCTTAGGTATATTGGGGGGTTTCGGCACTGAAGCTTTCTTT. It yields the protein CASSLGILGGFGTEAFF.

V gene TRBV4-1 combines with J gene TRBJ1-2; TRBD1 is a possible D gene (5 bases). This CDR3 has 16 amino acids. V dropped 0 bases and J dropped 4 bases, with 15 bases sitting between them. Germline assignment: CDR1 MGHRA and CDR2 YSYEKL. This chain's CDR3 is CASSQDPSGGSYGYTF. The DNA for the CDR3 is TGCGCCAGCAGCCAAGATCCGTCGGGGGGTAGCTATGGCTACACCTTC.

With respect to this clone: At the DNA level, this CDR3 is encoded by other sequences in the same sample as well. The rearrangement uses TRBV9 and TRBJ2-3; D uncertain. V was cut by 2 bases and J by 2 bases, with 6 bases left in between. Germline CDR1 reads SGDLS; CDR2 reads YYNGEE. This CDR3 spans 13 amino acids. The chain's CDR3 is CASSVGTTDTQYF. The CDR3 coding sequence is TGTGCCAGCAGCGTGGGCACCACAGATACGCAGTATTTT. Using reference TRBV9 and TRBJ2-3 for the parts outside the CDR3, the full variable domain is DSGVTQTPKHLITATGQRVTLRCSPRSGDLSVYWYQQSLDQGLQFLIQYYNGEERAKGNILERFSAQQFPDLHSELNLSSLELGDSALYFCASSVGTTDTQYFGPGTRLTVL.

This rearrangement joins TRBV10-2 to TRBJ1-5; 10 nucleotides match TRBD1. Trimming took 5 bases from V and 5 from J; bases not matched to a gene: 3. The CDR3 length is 14 residues. Germline V CDR1 and CDR2: WSHSY, SAAADI. The CDR3, as DNA: TGCGCCAGCAGTCCGACAGGGGGCGATCAGCCCCAGCATTTT. It specifies CASSPTGGDQPQHF.

The chain recombines TRBV15 with TRBJ2-5; TRBD1 matches 8 bases. Germline CDR1 is LNHNV and CDR2 is YYDKDF (reference sequence). The CDR3 covers 16 residues. The V segment lost 1 base and the J segment 1 base; nucleotides outside the gene matches: 5. The CDR3 spells CATSRGRGTGQETQYF. The CDR3 DNA sequence: TGTGCCACCAGCAGAGGCCGCGGGACAGGCCAAGAGACCCAGTACTTC.